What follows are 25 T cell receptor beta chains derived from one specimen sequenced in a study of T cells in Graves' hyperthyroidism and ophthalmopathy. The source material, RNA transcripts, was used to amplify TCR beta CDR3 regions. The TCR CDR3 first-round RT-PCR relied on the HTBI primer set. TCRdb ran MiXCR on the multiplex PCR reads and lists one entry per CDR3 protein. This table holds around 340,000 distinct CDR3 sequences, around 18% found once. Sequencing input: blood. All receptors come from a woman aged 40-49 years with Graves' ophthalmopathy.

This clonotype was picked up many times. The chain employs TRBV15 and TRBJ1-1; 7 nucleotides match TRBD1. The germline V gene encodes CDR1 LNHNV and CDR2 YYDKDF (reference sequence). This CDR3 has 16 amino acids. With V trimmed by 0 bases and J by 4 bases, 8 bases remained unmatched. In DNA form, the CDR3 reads TGTGCCACCAGCAGAGATCGAGGGGGCTATGGCACTGAAGCTTTCTTT. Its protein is CATSRDRGGYGTEAFF.

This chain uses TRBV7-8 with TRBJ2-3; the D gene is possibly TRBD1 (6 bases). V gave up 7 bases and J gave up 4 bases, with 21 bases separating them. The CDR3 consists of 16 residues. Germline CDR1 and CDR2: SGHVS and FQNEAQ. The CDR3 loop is CASTPPTGWGPDTQYF. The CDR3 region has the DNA TGTGCCAGCACCCCCCCCACGGGATGGGGGCCAGATACGCAGTATTTT. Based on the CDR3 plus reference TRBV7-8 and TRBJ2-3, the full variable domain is GAGVSQSPRYKVAKRGQDVALRCDPISGHVSLFWYQQALGQGPEFLTYFQNEAQLDKSGLPSDRFFAERPEGSVSTLKIQRTQQEDSAVYLCASTPPTGWGPDTQYFGPGTRLTVL.

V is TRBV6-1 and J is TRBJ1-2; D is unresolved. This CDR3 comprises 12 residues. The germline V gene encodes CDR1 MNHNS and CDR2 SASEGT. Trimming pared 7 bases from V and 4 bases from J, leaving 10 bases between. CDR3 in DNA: TGTGCCAGCAATACGCCAGGCTATGGCTACACCTTC. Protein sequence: CASNTPGYGYTF.

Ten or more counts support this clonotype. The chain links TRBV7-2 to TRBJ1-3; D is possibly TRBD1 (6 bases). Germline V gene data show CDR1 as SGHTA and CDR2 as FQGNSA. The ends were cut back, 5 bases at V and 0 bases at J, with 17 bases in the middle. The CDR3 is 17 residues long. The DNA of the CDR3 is TGTGCCAGCAGCCCCCGAGGGGGGGGATTCTCTGGAAACACCATATATTTT. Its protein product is CASSPRGGGFSGNTIYF.

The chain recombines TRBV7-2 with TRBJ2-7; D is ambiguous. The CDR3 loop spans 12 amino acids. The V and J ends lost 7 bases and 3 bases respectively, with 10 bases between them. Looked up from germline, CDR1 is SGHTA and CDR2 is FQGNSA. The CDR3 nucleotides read TGTGCCAGCACCGTCCCTAACTACGAGCAGTACTTC. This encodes CASTVPNYEQYF.

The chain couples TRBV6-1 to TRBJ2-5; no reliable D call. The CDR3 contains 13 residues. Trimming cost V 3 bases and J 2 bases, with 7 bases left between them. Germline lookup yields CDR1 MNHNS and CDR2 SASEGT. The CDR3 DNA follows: TGTGCCAGCAGTGACAGCATACAAGAGACCCAGTACTTC. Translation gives CASSDSIQETQYF.

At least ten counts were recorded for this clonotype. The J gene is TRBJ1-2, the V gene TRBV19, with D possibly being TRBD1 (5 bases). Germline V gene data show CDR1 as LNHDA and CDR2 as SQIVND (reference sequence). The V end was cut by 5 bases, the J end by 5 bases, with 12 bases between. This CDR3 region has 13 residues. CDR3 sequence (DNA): TGTGCCAGTAGTCGACAGAATCATTATGGCTACACCTTC. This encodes CASSRQNHYGYTF.

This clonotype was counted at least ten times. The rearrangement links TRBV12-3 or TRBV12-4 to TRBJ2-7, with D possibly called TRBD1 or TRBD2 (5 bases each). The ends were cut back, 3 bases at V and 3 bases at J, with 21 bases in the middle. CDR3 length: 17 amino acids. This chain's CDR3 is CASSLGSVGRRFYEQYF. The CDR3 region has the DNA TGTGCCAGCAGTTTGGGGTCGGTGGGACGCCGGTTCTACGAGCAGTACTTC.

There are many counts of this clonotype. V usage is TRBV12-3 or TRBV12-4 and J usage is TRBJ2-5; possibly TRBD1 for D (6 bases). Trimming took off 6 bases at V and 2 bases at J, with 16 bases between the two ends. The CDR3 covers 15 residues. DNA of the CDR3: TGTGCCAGCAGCCCTAGCCGGACAGATCAAGAGACCCAGTACTTC. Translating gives CASSPSRTDQETQYF.

The CDR3, as DNA: TGCAGTGCTAGGACCGGACTAGCGGGTTACGAGCAGTACTTC. Amino acids: CSARTGLAGYEQYF. The V call is TRBV20-1, the J call TRBJ2-7; 11 bases map to TRBD2. J gave up 4 bases and V 3 bases, and 5 bases lay outside the gene matches. Germline CDR1 and CDR2: DFQATT and SNEGSKA (reference sequence). This CDR3 has 14 amino acids.

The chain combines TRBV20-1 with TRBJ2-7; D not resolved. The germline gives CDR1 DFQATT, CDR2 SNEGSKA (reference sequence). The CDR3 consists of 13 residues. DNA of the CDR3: TGCAGCCCTTCCGGGCCGAACCGCTACGAGCAGTACTTC. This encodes CSPSGPNRYEQYF.

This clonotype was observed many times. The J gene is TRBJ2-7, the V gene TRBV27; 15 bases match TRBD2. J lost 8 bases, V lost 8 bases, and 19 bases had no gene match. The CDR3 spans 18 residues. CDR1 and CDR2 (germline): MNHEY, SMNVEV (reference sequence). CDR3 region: CASSPRGLAGGWVYKQYF. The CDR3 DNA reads TGTGCCAGCTCCCCCCGCGGACTAGCGGGAGGGTGGGTATACAAGCAGTACTTC.

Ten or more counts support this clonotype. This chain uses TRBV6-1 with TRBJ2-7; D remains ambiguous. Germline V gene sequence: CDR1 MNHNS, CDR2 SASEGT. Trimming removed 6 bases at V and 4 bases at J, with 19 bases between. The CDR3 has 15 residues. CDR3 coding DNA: TGTGCCAGCAGCCGAGGACCTCCCAGAGAGTACGAGCAGTACTTC. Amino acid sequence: CASSRGPPREYEQYF.

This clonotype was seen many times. Here the CDR3 DNA reads TGTGCCAGCAGTTTATCCGGCGTCGGAGACTACGAGCAGTACTTC. This sequence encodes CASSLSGVGDYEQYF. The rearrangement uses TRBV28 and TRBJ2-7; D unclear. CDR1 is MDHEN and CDR2 is SYDVKM in the germline V gene. This CDR3 has 15 amino acids. The V end was cut by 1 base, the J end by 3 bases, with 13 bases between.

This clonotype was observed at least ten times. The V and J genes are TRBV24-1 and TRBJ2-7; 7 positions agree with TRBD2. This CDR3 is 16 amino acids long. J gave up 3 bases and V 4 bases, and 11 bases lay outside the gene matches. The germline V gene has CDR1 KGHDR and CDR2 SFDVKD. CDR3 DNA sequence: TGTGCCACCAGTGACCCGGGGACTACAGACATCTACGAGCAGTACTTC. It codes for CATSDPGTTDIYEQYF.

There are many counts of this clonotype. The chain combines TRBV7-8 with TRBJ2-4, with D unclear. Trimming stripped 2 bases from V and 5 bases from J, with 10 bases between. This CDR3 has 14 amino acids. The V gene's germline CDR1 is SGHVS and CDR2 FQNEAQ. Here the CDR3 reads CASSLKRTENIQYF. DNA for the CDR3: TGTGCCAGCAGCTTAAAGCGTACAGAAAACATTCAGTACTTC.

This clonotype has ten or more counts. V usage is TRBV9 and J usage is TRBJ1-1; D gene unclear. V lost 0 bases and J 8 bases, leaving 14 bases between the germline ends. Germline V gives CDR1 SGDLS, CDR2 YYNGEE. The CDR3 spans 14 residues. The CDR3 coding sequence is TGTGCCAGCAGCGTAGGACACTATGAACAAGAAGCTTTCTTT. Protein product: CASSVGHYEQEAFF.

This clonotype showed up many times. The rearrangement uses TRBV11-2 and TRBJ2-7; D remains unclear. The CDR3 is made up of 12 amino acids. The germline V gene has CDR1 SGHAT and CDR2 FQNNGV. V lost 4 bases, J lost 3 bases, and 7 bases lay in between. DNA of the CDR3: TGTGCCAGCAGCTGGGGTCGCTACGAGCAGTACTTC. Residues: CASSWGRYEQYF.

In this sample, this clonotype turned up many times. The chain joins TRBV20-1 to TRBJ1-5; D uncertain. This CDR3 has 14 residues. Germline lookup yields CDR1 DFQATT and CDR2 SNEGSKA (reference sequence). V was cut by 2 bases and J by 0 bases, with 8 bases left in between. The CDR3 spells CSARKPYSNQPQHF. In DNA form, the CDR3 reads TGCAGTGCTAGAAAACCGTATAGCAATCAGCCCCAGCATTTT.

CDR3 loop: CASSPDAPGRETQYF. The CDR3 nucleotides read TGTGCCAGCAGCCCCGACGCCCCGGGGCGTGAGACCCAGTACTTC. This chain uses TRBV3-1 with TRBJ2-5; D possibly uses TRBD1 or TRBD2 (5 bases each). Per germline, CDR1 LGHDT and CDR2 YNNKEL (reference sequence). Trimming shortened V by 4 bases and J by 5 bases, and 17 bases separated the two germline ends. This CDR3 has 15 residues.

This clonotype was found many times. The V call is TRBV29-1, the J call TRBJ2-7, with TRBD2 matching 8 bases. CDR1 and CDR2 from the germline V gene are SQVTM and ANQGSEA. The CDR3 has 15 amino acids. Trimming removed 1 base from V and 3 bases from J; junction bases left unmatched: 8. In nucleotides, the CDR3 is TGCAGCGTTGAAGGCGTCGAGACTAGCGTCTACGAGCAGTACTTC. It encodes CSVEGVETSVYEQYF.

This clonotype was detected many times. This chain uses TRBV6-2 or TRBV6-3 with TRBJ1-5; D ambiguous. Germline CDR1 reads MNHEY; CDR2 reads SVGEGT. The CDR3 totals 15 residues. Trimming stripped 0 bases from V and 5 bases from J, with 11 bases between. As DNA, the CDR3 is TGTGCCAGCAGTTACTCGAAGGGATTGGATCAGCCCCAGCATTTT. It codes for CASSYSKGLDQPQHF.

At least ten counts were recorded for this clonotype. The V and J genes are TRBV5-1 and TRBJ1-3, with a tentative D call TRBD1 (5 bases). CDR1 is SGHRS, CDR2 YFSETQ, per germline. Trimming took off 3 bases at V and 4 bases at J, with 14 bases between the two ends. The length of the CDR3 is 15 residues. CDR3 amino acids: CASSSEGRTGNTIYF. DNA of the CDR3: TGCGCCAGCAGCTCCGAGGGCAGGACAGGAAACACCATATATTTT.

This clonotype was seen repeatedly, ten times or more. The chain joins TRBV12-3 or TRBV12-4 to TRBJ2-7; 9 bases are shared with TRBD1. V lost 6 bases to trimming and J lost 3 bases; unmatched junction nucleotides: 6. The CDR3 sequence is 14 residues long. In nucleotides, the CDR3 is TGTGCCAGCAGCCTCGGGACAGGGATCTACGAGCAGTACTTC. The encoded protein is CASSLGTGIYEQYF.

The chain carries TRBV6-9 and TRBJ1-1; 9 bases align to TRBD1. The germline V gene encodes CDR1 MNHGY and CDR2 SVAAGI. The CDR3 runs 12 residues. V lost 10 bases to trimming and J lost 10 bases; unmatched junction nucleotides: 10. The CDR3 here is CATWDRESSAFF. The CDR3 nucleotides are TGTGCCACGTGGGACAGGGAGTCGTCAGCTTTCTTT.